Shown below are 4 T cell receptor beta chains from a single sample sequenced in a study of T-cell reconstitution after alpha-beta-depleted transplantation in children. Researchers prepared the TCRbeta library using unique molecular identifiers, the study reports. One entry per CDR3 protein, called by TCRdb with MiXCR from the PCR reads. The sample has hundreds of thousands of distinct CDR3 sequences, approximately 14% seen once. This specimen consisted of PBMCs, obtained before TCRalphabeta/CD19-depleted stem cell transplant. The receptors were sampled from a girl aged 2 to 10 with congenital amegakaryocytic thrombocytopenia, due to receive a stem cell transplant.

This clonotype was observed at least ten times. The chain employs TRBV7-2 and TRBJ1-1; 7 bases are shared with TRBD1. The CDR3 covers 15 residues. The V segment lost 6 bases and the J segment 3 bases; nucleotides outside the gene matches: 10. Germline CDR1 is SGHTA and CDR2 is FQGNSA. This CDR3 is CASRDAGGSYTEAFF. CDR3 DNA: TGTGCCAGCAGGGATGCAGGGGGGAGTTACACTGAAGCTTTCTTT.

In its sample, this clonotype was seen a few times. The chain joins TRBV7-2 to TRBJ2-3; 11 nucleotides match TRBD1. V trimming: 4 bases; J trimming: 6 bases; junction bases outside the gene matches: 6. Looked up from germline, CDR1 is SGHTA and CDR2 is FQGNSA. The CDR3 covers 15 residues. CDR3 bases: TGTGCCAGCAGCTATGGGACAGGGGGGAGGGATACGCAGTATTTT. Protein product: CASSYGTGGRDTQYF.

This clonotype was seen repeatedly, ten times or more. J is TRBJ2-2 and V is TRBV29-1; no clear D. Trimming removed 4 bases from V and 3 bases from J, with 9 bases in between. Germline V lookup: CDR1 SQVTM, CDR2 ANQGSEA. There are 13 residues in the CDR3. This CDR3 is CSVVADDTGELFF. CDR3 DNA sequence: TGCAGCGTTGTGGCAGATGACACCGGGGAGCTGTTTTTT.

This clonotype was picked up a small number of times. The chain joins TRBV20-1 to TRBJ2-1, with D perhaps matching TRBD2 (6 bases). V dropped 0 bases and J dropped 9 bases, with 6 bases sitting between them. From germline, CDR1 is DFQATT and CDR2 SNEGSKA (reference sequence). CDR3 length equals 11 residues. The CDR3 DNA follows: TGCAGTGCTAGAGACGGGAGTGAGCAGTTCTTC. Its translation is CSARDGSEQFF.